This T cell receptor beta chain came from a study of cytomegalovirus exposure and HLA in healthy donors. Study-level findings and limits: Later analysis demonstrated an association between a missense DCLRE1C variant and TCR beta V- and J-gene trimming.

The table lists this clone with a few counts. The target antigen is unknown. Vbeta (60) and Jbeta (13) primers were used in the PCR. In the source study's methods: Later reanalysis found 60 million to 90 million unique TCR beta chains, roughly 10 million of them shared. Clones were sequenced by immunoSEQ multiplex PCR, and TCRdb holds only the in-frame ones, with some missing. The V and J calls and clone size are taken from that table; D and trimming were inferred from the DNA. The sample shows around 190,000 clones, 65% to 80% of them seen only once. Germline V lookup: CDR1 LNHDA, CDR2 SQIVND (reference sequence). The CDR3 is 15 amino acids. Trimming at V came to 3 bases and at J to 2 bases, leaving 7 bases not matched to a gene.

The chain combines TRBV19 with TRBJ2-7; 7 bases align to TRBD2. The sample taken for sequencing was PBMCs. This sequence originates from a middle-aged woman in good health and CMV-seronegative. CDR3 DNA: TGTGCCAGTAGTATCGAGGCGGGGGTTACCTACGAGCAGTACTTC. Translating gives CASSIEAGVTYEQYF.